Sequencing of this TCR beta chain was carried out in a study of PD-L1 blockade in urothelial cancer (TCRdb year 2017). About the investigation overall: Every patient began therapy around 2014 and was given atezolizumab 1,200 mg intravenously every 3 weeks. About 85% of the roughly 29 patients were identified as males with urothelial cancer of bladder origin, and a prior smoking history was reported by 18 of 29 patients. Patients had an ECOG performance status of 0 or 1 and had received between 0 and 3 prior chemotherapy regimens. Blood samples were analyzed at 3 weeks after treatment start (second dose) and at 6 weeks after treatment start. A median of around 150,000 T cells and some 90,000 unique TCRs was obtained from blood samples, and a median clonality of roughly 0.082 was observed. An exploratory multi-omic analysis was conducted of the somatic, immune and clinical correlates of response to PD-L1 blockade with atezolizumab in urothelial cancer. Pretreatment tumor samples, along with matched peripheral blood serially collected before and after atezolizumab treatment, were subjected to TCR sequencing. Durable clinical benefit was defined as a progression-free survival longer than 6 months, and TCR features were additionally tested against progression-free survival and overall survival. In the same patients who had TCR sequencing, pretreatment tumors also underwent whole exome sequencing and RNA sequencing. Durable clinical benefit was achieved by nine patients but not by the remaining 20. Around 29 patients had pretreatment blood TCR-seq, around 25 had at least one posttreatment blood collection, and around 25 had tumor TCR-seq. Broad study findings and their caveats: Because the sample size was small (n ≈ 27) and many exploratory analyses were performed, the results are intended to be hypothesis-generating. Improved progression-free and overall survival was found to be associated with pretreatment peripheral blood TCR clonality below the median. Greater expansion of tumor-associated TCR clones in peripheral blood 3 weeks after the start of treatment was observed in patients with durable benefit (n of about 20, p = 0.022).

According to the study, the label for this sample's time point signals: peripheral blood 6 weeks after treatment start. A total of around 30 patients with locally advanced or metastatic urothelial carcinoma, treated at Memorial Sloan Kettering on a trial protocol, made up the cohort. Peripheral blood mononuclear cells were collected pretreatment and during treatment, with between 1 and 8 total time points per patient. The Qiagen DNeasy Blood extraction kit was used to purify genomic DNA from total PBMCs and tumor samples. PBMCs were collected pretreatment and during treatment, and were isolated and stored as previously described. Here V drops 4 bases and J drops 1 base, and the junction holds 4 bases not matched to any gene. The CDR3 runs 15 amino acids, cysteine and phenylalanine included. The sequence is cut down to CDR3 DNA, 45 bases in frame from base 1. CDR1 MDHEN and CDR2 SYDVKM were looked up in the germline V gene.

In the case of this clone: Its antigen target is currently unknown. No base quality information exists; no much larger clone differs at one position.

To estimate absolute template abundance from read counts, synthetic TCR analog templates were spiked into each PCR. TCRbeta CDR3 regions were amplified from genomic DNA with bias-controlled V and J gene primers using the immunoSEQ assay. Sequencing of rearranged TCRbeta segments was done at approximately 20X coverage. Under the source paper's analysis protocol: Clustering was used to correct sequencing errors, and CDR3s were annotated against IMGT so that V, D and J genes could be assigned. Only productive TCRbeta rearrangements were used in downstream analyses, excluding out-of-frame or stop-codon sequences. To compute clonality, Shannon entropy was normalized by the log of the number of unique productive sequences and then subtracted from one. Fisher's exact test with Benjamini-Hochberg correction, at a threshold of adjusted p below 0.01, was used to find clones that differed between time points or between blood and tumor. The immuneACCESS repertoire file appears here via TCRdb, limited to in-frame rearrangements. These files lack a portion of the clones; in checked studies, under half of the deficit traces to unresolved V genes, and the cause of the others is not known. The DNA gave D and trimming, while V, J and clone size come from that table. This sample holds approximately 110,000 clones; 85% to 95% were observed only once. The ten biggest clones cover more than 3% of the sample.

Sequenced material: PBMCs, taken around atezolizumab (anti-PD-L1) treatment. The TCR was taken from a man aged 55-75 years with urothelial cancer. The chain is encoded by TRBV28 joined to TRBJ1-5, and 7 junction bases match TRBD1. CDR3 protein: CASSSPGGSNQPQHF. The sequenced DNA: TGTGCCAGCAGTTCCCCAGGGGGAAGCAATCAGCCCCAGCATTTT.